The T cell receptor beta chain under discussion was sequenced for a study of blood T cell repertoires in COVID-19. Original processing notes: The assay estimated nucleated cells by amplifying reference gene primers. Profiling relied on immunoSEQ multiplex PCR, and the TCRdb table lists in-frame clones only, not all of them. Clone size and V and J calls were adopted from that table, with D and trimming inferred from the DNA. The table has about 130,000 clones, more than 60% seen once. Germline CDR1 ENHRY, CDR2 SYGVKD. The V gene end was trimmed by 6 bases and the J gene end by 0 bases; junction bases not matched to a gene: 4. The CDR3 is 14 residues long.

Source material: peripheral blood. The clonotype originates from a woman in her sixties or seventies with acute or convalescent COVID-19. The chain links TRBV10-3 to TRBJ1-1; 7 bases line up with TRBD1. CDR3 protein: CAISRDSLNTEAFF. CDR3 bases: TGTGCCATCAGCAGGGACAGCCTGAACACTGAAGCTTTCTTT.